This entry is about one TCR beta chain. Its antigen is as yet unknown. CDR3 size: 16 residues. Germline V gene data show CDR1 as SGHNT and CDR2 as YYREEE (reference sequence). V trimming: 3 bases; J trimming: 1 base; junction bases outside the gene matches: 5. This sample is drawn from a study of T cells in narcolepsy. Regarding the study as a whole: Some memory CD4+ repertoires had no autoreactive clone sequences. Autoreactive HCRT-specific and TRIB2-specific clonotypes were marked in same-patient CSF-versus-blood CD4+ comparisons.

Profiling relied on immunoSEQ multiplex PCR, and the TCRdb table lists in-frame clones only, not all of them. The data show about 29,000 clones, with more than 75% seen just once and roughly 1% held by the top ten. The TCR comes from a human donor in good health. The chain has TRBV5-4 and TRBJ2-3, with TRBD2 matching over 10 bases. Specimen: memory (CD45RA-) CD4+ T cells from blood. Here the CDR3 DNA reads TGTGCCAGCAGCTCGCCGCTAGCGGGGGGCACAGATACGCAGTATTTT. It is translated as CASSSPLAGGTDTQYF.